Below, one TCR beta chain is given with its context. Its antigen is unidentified. One junction end disagrees with the germline gene, perhaps due to a read error. Sequenced by immunoSEQ multiplex PCR; TCRdb stores in-frame clones only, minus some. The sample lists roughly 100,000 clones, roughly nine tenths occurring once. These data belong to a study of graft-versus-host responses after intestinal transplantation. Per the germline V gene, CDR1 is ENHRY and CDR2 is SYGVKD. This CDR3 contains 13 residues. This TCR came from a human donor who received an intestinal transplant. The sample was unstimulated CD4+ T cells sorted from spleen or lymph node cells, taken before intestinal transplant. The chain joins TRBV10-3 to TRBJ1-5; D ambiguous. DNA for the CDR3: TGTGCCTCCCGGCGGGCCGACAATAAGCCCCAGCATTTT. Translation: CASRRADNKPQHF.